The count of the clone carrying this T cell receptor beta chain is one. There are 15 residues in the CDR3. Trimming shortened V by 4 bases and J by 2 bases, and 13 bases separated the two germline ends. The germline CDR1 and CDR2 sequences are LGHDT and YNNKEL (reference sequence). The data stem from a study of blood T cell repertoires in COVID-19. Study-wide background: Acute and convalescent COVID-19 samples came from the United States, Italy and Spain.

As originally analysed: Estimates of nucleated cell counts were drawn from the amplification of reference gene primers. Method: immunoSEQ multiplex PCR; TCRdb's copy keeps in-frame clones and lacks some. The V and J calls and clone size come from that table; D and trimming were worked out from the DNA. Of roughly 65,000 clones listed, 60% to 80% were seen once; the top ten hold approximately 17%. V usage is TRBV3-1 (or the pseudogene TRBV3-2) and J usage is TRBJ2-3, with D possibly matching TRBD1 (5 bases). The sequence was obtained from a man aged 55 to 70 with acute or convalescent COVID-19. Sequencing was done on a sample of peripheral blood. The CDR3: CASSPDRVFTDTQYF. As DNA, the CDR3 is TGTGCCAGCAGCCCCGACAGAGTTTTCACAGATACGCAGTATTTT.